A single sample is the source of the 5 T cell receptor beta chains below, sequenced in a study of control samples from healthy donors and cancer patients. Measured with immunoSEQ multiplex PCR; TCRdb has only the in-frame clones, and not every one. The table includes roughly 88,000 clones, roughly 93% detected once. The sequencing input was blood. The receptors derive from a man aged 18 to 29 in good health.

The chain couples TRBV27 to TRBJ2-2; unclear D gene. This CDR3 spans 14 amino acids. Germline V lookup: CDR1 MNHEY, CDR2 SMNVEV (reference sequence). V was shortened by 5 bases and J by 1 base, with 8 bases between the two germline ends. This CDR3 reads CASSPELNTGELFF. The CDR3 DNA follows: TGTGCCAGCAGTCCCGAGCTGAACACCGGGGAGCTGTTTTTT.

The CDR3 DNA reads as TGTGCCTCAAAGACAGGTCCATCTGGAAACACCATATATTTT. Translating it yields CASKTGPSGNTIYF. This chain uses TRBV30 with TRBJ1-3; D might be TRBD1 (6 bases). Trimming removed 7 bases at V and 1 base at J, with 14 bases between. Looked up from germline, CDR1 is GTSNPN and CDR2 is SVGIG (reference sequence). The CDR3 has 14 amino acids.

The J gene is TRBJ1-2, the V gene TRBV3-1 (or the pseudogene TRBV3-2); TRBD1 aligns across 9 bases. CDR3 size: 14 residues. The V and J ends lost 4 bases and 4 bases, in that order; junction bases with no gene match: 4. Germline CDR1 is LGHDT and CDR2 is YNNKEL (reference sequence). The CDR3 sequence is CASSRGQGTYGYTF. As DNA, the CDR3 is TGTGCCAGCAGCCGGGGACAGGGTACCTATGGCTACACCTTC.

V and J are TRBV15 and TRBJ2-1, with D unclear. The germline V gene has CDR1 LNHNV and CDR2 YYDKDF (reference sequence). Between the trimmed V and J ends, which lost 5 bases and 9 bases, there was a span of 20 bases. The CDR3 contains 15 residues. CDR3 residues: CATSGVVGVYGEQFF. The DNA for the CDR3 is TGTGCCACCAGCGGAGTTGTTGGGGTATACGGTGAGCAGTTCTTC.

V and J are TRBV4-1 and TRBJ1-5; D is possibly TRBD1 (5 bases). This CDR3 contains 15 residues. Per the germline V gene, CDR1 is MGHRA and CDR2 is YSYEKL. V was shortened by 3 bases and J by 6 bases, with 15 bases between the two germline ends. The CDR3 DNA is TGCGCCAGCAGCCATACCAGGGAGGGGCCTCAGCCCCAGCATTTT. As protein: CASSHTREGPQPQHF.